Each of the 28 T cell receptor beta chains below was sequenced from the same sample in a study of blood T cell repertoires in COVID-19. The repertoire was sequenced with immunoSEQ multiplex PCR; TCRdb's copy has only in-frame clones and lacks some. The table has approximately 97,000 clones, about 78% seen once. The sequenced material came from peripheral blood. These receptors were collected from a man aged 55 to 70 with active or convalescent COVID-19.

The CDR3 spells CASSKGQPSDTQYF. The CDR3 DNA is TGCGCCAGCAGTAAGGGACAGCCTTCAGATACGCAGTATTTT. The chain links TRBV10-2 to TRBJ2-3; TRBD1 matches at 7 bases. The V gene's germline CDR1 is WSHSY and CDR2 SAAADI. The junction had 6 bases not matched to a gene; V was cut back by 5 bases and J by 4 bases. The length of the CDR3 is 14 residues.

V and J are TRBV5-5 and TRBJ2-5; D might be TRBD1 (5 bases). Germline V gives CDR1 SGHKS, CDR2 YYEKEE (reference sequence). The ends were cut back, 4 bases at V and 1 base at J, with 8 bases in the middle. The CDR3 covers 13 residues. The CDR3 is CASSRRVQETQYF. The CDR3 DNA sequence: TGTGCCAGCAGCCGCAGGGTCCAAGAGACCCAGTACTTC.

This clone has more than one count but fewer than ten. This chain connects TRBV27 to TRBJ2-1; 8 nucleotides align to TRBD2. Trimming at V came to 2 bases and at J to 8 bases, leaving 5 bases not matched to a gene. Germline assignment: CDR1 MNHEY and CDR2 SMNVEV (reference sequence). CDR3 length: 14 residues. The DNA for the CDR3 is TGTGCCAGCAGTTTACGGGGGGGTCTGCATGAGCAGTTCTTC. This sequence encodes CASSLRGGLHEQFF.

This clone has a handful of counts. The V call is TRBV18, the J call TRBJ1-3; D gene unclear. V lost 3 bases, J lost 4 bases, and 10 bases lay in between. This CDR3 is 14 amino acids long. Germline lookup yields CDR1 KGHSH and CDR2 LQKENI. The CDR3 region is CASSPGRPGNTIYF. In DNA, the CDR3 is TGTGCCAGCTCACCCGGGAGACCCGGAAACACCATATATTTT.

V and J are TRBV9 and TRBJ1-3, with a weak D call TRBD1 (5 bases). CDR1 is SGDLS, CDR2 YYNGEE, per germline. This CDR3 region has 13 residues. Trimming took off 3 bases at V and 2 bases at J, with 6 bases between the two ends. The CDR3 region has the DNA TGTGCCAGCAGCGCAGGGACTGGAAACACCATATATTTT. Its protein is CASSAGTGNTIYF.

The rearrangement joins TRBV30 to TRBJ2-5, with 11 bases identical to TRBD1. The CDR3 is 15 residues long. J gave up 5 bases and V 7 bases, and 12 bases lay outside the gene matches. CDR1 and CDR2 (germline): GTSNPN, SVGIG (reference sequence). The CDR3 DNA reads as TGTGCCTCCCGGGAGCCCGGGACAGGGGGGGAGACCCAGTACTTC. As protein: CASREPGTGGETQYF.

CDR3 residues: CASRRLGAGGVTDTQYF. For the CDR3, the DNA is TGTGCCAGCAGACGCCTAGGCGCGGGAGGGGTCACAGATACGCAGTATTTT. This chain uses TRBV7-2 with TRBJ2-3, with 9 bases identical to TRBD2. V dropped 6 bases and J dropped 2; count of bases not matched to a gene: 12. The CDR3 sequence is 17 residues long. Germline V gives CDR1 SGHTA, CDR2 FQGNSA.

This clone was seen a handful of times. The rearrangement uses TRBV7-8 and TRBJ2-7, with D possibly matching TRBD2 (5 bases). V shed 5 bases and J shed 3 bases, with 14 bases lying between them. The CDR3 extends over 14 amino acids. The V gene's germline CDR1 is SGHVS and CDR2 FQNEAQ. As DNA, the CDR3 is TGTGCCAGCAGCCGCCCGGGCGCGGGCTACGAGCAGTACTTC. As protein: CASSRPGAGYEQYF.

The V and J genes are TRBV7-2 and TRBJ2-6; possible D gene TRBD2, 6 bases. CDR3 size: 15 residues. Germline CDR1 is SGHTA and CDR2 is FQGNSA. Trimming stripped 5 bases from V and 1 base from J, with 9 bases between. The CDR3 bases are TGTGCCAGCAGCCTCGGAGGGTCTGGGGCCAACGTCCTGACTTTC. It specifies CASSLGGSGANVLTF.

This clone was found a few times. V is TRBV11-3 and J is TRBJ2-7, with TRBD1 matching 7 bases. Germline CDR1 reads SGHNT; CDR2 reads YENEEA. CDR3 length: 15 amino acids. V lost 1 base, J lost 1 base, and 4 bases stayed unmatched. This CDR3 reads CASSLGTGGSYEQYF. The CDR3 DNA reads TGTGCCAGCAGCTTAGGGACAGGTGGTTCCTACGAGCAGTACTTC.

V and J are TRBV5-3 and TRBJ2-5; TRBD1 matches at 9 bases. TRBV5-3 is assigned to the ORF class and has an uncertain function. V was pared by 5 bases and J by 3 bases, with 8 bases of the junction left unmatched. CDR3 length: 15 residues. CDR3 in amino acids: CARRHQWDREETQYF. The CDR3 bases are TGTGCCAGAAGGCATCAATGGGACAGGGAAGAGACCCAGTACTTC.

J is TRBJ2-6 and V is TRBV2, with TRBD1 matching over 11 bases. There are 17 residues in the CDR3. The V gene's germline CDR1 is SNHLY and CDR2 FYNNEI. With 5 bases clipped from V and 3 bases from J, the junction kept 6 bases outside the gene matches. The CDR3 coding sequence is TGTGCCAGCAGTTCGGGACAGGGGGTTAGTGGGGCCAACGTCCTGACTTTC. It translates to CASSSGQGVSGANVLTF.

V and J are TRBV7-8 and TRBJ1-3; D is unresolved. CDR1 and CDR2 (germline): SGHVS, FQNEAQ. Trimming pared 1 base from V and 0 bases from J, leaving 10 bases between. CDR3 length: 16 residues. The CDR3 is CASSLGWAGSGNTIYF. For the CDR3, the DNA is TGTGCCAGCAGCTTAGGTTGGGCAGGCTCTGGAAACACCATATATTTT.

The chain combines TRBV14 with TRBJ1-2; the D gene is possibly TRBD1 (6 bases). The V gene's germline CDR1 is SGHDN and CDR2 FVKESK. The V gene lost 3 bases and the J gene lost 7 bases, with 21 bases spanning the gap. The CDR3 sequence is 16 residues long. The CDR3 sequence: CASSQQGTRGMGGYTF. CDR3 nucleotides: TGTGCCAGCAGCCAGCAGGGGACCCGTGGGATGGGTGGCTACACCTTC.

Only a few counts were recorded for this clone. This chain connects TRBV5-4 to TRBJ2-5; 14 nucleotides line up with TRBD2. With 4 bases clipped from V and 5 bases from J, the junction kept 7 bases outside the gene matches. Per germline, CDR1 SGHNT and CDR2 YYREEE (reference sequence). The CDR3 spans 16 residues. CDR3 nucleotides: TGTGCCAGCAGCACCGGGACTAGCGGGAGTGTGGAGACCCAGTACTTC. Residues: CASSTGTSGSVETQYF.

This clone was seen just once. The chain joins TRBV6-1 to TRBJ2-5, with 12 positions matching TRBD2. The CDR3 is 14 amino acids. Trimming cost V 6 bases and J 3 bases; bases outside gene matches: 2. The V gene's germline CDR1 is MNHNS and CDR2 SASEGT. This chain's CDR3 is CASRGLAGEETQYF. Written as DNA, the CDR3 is TGTGCCAGCAGGGGACTAGCGGGTGAAGAGACCCAGTACTTC.

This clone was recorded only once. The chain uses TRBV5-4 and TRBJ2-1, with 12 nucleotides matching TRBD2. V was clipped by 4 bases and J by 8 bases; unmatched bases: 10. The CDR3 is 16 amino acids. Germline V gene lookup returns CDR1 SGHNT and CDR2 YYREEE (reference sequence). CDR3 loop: CASSGPLAGGPYEQFF. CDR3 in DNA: TGTGCCAGCAGCGGGCCGCTAGCGGGAGGGCCTTATGAGCAGTTCTTC.

CDR3 nucleotides: TGCGCCAGCAGTGAGTTGGCGGAACTGTACAATGAGCAGTTCTTC. This codes for CASSELAELYNEQFF. This chain uses TRBV10-2 with TRBJ2-1; unclear D gene. The CDR3 spans 15 residues. Germline V gene sequence: CDR1 WSHSY, CDR2 SAAADI. V was shortened by 1 base and J by 4 bases, with 11 bases between the two germline ends.

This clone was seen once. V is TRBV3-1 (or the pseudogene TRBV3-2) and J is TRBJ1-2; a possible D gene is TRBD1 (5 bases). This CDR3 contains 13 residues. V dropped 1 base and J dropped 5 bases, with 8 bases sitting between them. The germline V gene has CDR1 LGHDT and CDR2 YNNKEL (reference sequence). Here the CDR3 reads CASSQAGSYGYTF. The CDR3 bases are TGTGCCAGCAGCCAAGCAGGGTCTTATGGCTACACCTTC.

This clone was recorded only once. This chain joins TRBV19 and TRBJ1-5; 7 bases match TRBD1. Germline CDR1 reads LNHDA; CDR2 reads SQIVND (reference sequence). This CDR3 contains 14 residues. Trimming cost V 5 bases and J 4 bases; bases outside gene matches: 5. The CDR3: CASSLQGQNQPQHF. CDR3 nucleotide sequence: TGTGCCAGTAGTCTACAGGGGCAGAATCAGCCCCAGCATTTT.

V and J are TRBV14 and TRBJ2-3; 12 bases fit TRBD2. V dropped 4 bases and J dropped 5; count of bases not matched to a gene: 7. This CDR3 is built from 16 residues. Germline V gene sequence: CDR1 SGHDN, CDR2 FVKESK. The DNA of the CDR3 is TGTGCCAGCAGCCTCCTAGCGGGAGGGCCGGGAGATACGCAGTATTTT. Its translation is CASSLLAGGPGDTQYF.

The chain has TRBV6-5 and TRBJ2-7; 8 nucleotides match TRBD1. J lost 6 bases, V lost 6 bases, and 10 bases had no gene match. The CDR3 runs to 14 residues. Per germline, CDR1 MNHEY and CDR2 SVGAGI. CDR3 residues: CASRKEQGVGEQYF. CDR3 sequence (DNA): TGTGCCAGCAGAAAAGAACAGGGGGTGGGCGAGCAGTACTTC.

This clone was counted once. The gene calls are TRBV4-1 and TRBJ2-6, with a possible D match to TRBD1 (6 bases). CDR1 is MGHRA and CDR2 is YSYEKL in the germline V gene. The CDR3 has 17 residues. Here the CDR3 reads CASSDLGHDSGANVLTF. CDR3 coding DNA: TGCGCTTCGTCAGACCTGGGACATGACTCTGGGGCCAACGTCCTGACTTTC.

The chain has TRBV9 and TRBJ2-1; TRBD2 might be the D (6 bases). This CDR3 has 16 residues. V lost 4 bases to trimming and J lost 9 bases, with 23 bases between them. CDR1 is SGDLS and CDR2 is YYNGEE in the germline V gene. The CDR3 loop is CASSLSAGSREVEQFF. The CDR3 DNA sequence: TGTGCCAGCAGCCTAAGCGCGGGGAGCAGGGAGGTTGAGCAGTTCTTC.

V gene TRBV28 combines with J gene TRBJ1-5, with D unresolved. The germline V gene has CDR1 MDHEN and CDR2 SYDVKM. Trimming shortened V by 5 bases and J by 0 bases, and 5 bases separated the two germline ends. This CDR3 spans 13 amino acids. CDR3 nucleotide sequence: TGTGCCAGCAGTCAGGATAGCAATCAGCCCCAGCATTTT. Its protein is CASSQDSNQPQHF.

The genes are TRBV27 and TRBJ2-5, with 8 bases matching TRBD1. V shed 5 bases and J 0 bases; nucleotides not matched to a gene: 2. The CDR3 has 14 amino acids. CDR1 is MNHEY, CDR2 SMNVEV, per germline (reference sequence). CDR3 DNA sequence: TGTGCCAGCAGTCGGGACAGGAACCAAGAGACCCAGTACTTC. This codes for CASSRDRNQETQYF.

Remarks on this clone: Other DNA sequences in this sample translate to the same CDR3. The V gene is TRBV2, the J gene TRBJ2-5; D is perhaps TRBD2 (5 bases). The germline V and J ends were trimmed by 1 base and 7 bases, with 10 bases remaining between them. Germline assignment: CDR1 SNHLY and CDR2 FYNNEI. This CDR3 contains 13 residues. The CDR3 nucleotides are TGTGCCAGCAGTGAAGAGGGTCGGGGGACCCAGTACTTC. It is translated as CASSEEGRGTQYF.

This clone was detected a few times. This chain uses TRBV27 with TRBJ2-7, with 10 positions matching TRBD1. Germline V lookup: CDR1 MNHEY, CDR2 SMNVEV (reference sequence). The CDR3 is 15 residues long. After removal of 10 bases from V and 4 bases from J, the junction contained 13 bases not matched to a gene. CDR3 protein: CATLSRRTGGYEQYF. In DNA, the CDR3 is TGTGCCACCCTCAGCCGCCGGACAGGGGGTTACGAGCAGTACTTC.